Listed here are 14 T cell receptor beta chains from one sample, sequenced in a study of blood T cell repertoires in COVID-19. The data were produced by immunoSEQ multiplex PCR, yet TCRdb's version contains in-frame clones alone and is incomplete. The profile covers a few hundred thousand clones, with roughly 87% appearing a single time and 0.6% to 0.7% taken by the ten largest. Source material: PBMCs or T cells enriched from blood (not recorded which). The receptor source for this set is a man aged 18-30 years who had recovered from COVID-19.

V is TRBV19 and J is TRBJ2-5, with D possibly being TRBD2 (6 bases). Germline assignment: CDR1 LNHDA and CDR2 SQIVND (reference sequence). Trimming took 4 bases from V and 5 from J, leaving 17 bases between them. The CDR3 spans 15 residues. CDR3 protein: CASSKKGPAGETQYF. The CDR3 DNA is TGTGCCAGTAGTAAAAAGGGGCCTGCGGGGGAGACCCAGTACTTC.

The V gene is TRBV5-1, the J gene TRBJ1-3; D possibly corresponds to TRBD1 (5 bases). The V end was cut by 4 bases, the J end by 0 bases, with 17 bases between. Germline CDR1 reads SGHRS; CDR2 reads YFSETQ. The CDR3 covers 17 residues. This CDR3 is CASSPGLPNHSGNTIYF. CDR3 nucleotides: TGCGCCAGCAGCCCGGGACTCCCCAACCACTCTGGAAACACCATATATTTT.

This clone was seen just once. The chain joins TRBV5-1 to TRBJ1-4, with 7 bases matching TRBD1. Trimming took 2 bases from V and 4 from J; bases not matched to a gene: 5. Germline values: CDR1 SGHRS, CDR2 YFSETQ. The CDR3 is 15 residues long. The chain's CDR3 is CASSFLGTDNEKLFF. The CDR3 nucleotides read TGCGCCAGCAGCTTCCTCGGGACAGATAATGAAAAACTGTTTTTT. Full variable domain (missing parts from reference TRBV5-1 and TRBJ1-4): KAGVTQTPRYLIKTRGQQVTLSCSPISGHRSVSWYQQTPGQGLQFLFEYFSETQRNKGNFPGRFSGRQFSNSRSEMNVSTLELGDSALYLCASSFLGTDNEKLFFGSGTQLSVL.

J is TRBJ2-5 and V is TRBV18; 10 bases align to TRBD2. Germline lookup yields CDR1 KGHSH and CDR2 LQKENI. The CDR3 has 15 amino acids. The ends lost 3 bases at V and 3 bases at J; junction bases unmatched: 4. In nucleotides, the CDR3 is TGTGCCAGCTCACCCCTAGCGGGGGCCGAAGAGACCCAGTACTTC. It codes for CASSPLAGAEETQYF.

The CDR3 DNA follows: TGTGCCAGCAGTTCTAGGCGGGACGAGGAAGCTTTCTTT. The encoded protein is CASSSRRDEEAFF. The V and J genes are TRBV12-3 or TRBV12-4 and TRBJ1-1, with D maybe TRBD1 (5 bases). CDR3 size: 13 residues. The V and J ends lost 4 bases and 8 bases respectively, with 14 bases between them.

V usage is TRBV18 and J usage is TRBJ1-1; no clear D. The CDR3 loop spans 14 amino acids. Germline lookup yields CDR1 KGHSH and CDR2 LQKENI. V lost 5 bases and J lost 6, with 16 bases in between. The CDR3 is CASSSVGVGAEAFF. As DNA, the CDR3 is TGTGCCAGCTCATCCGTTGGCGTCGGGGCTGAAGCTTTCTTT.

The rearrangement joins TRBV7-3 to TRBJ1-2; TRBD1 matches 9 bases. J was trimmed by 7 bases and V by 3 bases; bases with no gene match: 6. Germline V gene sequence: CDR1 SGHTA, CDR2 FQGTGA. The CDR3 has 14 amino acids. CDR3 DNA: TGTGCCAGCAGCTTTGGGACAGGGTATGCTGGCTACACCTTC. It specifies CASSFGTGYAGYTF.

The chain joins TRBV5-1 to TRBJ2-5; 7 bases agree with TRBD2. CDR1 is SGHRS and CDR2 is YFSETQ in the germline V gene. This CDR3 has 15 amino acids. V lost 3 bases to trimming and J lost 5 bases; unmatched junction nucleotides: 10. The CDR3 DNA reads TGCGCCAGCAGCTGGGAGGGTAACCGGGAGGAGACCCAGTACTTC. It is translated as CASSWEGNREETQYF.

The CDR3, as DNA: TGCGCCAGCAGCCCCCGCGCGGGAAACATTCAGTACTTC. Protein sequence: CASSPRAGNIQYF. The V call is TRBV4-1, the J call TRBJ2-4; TRBD2 might be the D (5 bases). Germline V gene data show CDR1 as MGHRA and CDR2 as YSYEKL. The CDR3 spans 13 residues. Trimming removed 4 bases at V and 6 bases at J, with 10 bases between.

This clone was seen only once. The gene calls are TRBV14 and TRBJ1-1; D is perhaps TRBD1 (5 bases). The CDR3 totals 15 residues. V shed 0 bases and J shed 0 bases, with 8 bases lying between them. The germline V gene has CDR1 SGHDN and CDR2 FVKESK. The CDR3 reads CASSQDRGMNTEAFF. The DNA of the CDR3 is TGTGCCAGCAGCCAAGATCGGGGGATGAACACTGAAGCTTTCTTT.

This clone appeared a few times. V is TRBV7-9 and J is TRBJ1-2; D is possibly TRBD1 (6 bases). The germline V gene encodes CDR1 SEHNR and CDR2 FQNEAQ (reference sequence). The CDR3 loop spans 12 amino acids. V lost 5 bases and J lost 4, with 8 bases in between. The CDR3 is CASSPDSYGYTF. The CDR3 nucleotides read TGTGCCAGCAGCCCGGACAGCTATGGCTACACCTTC.

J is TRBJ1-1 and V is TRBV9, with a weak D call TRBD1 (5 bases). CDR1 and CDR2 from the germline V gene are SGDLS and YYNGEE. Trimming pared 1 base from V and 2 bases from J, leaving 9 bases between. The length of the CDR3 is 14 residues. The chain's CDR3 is CASSVTQANTEAFF. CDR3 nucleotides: TGTGCCAGCAGCGTAACACAGGCCAACACTGAAGCTTTCTTT.

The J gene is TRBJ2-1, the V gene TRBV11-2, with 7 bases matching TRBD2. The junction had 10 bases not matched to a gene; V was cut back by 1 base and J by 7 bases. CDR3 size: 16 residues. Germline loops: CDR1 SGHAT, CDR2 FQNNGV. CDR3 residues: CASSLVGAGLGNEQFF. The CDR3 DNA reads TGTGCCAGCAGCTTAGTTGGGGCTGGACTAGGTAATGAGCAGTTCTTC.

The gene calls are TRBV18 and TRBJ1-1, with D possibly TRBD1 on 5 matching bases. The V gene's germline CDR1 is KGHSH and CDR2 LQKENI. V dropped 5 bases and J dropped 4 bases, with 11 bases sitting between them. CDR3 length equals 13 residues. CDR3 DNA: TGTGCCAGCTCATCTGACAGCCTCACTGAAGCTTTCTTT. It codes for CASSSDSLTEAFF.